The T cell receptor beta chain under discussion was sequenced for a study of T cell repertoires in cytomegalovirus infection. Looking at the study overall: Public TCR beta signatures were indicative of both CMV infection and a matching HLA type.

Each CDR3 protein gets one entry after TCRdb re-called the reads with MiXCR. The table includes more than 150,000 distinct CDR3 sequences, about 21% detected once. V trimming: 0 bases; J trimming: 1 base; junction bases outside the gene matches: 3. The germline CDR1 and CDR2 sequences are SGHRS and YFSETQ. CDR3 size: 16 residues. Study observations and caveats: HLA-C-restricted CMV clonotypes gave the most frequent clonotype in two of eight donors. Accumulated public TCR beta family frequency recognized individuals carrying CMV together with the relevant HLA.

This clonotype turned up a few times. Its antigen is unidentified. The chain uses TRBV5-1 and TRBJ1-1; 10 nucleotides match TRBD1. Sequenced input: PBMCs. The receptor was derived from a human donor in good health (CMV status not recorded). Some clones in this sample may be carry-over from other donors' samples. CDR3 region: CASSLETGGANTEAFF. The CDR3 DNA sequence: TGCGCCAGCAGCTTGGAGACAGGGGGCGCGAACACTGAAGCTTTCTTT.